Sequencing of this T cell receptor beta chain was carried out in a study of T-cell memory formation after mild COVID-19. Across the whole study: Among the donors, TCR clusters were largely specific to each donor.

General observations from the study: The study found contracting CD4+ clones mainly in CM and EM and contracting CD8+ clones in EMRA. Detection of some responders pre-infection suggested pre-existing cross-reactive memory T cells participated. Proof of SARS-CoV-2 specificity was absent for the second-wave clones that crested on day 37.

The germline gives CDR1 SNHLY, CDR2 FYNNEI. CDR3 length: 12 residues. Trimming removed 6 bases at V and 3 bases at J, with 8 bases between. TCRdb recomputed calls from the 5' RACE reads with MiXCR, one row per CDR3 protein. Found here are roughly 370,000 distinct CDR3 sequences, about 17% of them singletons; the top ten hold approximately 21%. This clonotype showed up just a few times. Its antigen is currently unknown. The rearrangement links TRBV2 to TRBJ1-1; a weak D match, TRBD1 (5 bases). Input material: PBMCs or a T cell subset sorted from them (not recorded which). This TCR derives from a young man who had mild COVID-19 (a few samples of this study predate the infection). Cell type and time point are not known. The CDR3 nucleotides read TGTGCCAGCAGGGGGGTCTACACTGAAGCTTTCTTT. This gives the protein CASRGVYTEAFF.